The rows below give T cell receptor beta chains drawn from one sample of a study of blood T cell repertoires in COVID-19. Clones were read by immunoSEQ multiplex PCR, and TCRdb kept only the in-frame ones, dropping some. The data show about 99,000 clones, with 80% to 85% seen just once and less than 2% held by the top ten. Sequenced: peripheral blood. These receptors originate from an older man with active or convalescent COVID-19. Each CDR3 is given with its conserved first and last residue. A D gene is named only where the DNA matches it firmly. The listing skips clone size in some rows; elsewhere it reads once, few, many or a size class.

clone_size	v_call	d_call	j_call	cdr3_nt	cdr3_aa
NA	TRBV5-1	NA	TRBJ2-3	TGCGCCAGCAGCTTGGTGGCAGGCTCCAATGCGCAGTATTTT	CASSLVAGSNAQYF
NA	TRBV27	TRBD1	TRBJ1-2	TGTGCCAGCAGTTTCACCGGGACAGGAGGCTATGGCTACACCTTC	CASSFTGTGGYGYTF
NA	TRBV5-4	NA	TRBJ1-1	TGTGCCAGCAGCTTGGACACGGGGAGCACTGAAGCTTTCTTT	CASSLDTGSTEAFF
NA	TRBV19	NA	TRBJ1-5	TGTGCCAGTAGCACCATATCCCCAGGGTACCAGCCCCAGCATTTT	CASSTISPGYQPQHF
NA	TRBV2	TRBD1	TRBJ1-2	TGTGCCAGCAGTTACGACTCAGGGGGTGGCTATGGCTACACCTTC	CASSYDSGGGYGYTF
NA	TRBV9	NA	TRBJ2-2	TGTGCCAGCAGCGTAGTTAACGGCCCCGGGATTCCGGCCGGGGAGCTGTTTTTT	CASSVVNGPGIPAGELFF
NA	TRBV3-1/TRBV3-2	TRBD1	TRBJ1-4	TGTGCCAGCAGCCAGGCAGGGGGCAGAACTAATGAAAAACTGTTTTTT	CASSQAGGRTNEKLFF
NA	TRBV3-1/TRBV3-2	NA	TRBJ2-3	TGTGCCAGCAGCCCGTCGCGAGGGGGGGGAAATACGCAGTATTTT	CASSPSRGGGNTQYF
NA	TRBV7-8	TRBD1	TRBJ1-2	TGTGCCAGCAGCTGGGATGGGGACAGGGGCGGCTACACCTTC	CASSWDGDRGGYTF
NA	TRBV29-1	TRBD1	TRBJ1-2	TGCAGCGTTGAATATGGACAGGGTGCTGGCTACACCTTC	CSVEYGQGAGYTF
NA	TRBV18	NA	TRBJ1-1	TGTGCCAGCTCACCCGTTGGGCCCAGAATCTTTAACACTGAAGCTTTCTTT	CASSPVGPRIFNTEAFF
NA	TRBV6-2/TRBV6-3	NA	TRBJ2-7	TGTGCCAGCAGTTCGCCAGGGAGCGCGGGGCGCGAGCAGTACTTC	CASSSPGSAGREQYF
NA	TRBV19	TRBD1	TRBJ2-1	TGTGCCAGTAGTAACGAACCCTCAAAGACAGGGCGAAATGAGCAGTTCTTC	CASSNEPSKTGRNEQFF
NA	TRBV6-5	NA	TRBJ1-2	TGTGCCAGCAGACCCGGGATTAACTATGGCTACACCTTC	CASRPGINYGYTF
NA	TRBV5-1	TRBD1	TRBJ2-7	TGCGCCAGCAGCTTCGAAGGGACAGTGAGGGAGCAGTACTTC	CASSFEGTVREQYF
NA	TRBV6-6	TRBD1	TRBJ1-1	TGTGCCAGCAGTAAACGACAGGGTAACACTGAAGCTTTCTTT	CASSKRQGNTEAFF
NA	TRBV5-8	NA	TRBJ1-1	TGTGCCAGCACCGAACAGACCGTGAACACTGAAGCTTTCTTT	CASTEQTVNTEAFF
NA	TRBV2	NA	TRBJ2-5	TGTGCCAGCAGCCCTAGCGAGACCCAGTACTTC	CASSPSETQYF
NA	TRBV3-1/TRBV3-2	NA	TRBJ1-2	TGTGCCAGCAGCCAAGGCCAGGGTTTCAGCTACACCTTC	CASSQGQGFSYTF
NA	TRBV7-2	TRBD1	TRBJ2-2	TGTGCCAGCTACCAAAGAGGGGGCTCCACCGGGGAGCTGTTTTTT	CASYQRGGSTGELFF
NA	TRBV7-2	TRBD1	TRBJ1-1	TGTGCCAGCAGCCAGGGGGACAGCCCCGAAGCTTTCTTT	CASSQGDSPEAFF
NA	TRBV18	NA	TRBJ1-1	TGTGCCAGCTCACTGATGGGGCCGCCGAACACTGAAGCTTTCTTT	CASSLMGPPNTEAFF
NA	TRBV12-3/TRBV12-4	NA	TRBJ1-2	TGTGCCAGCAGTCCACAGGGTGTGTATGGCTACACCTTC	CASSPQGVYGYTF
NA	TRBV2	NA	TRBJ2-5	TGTGCCAGCAGGGACTCCAACTACCAAGAGACCCAGTACTTC	CASRDSNYQETQYF
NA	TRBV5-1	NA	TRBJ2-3	TGCGCCAGCAGCTTGGCTAGGTTCGATACGCAGTATTTT	CASSLARFDTQYF
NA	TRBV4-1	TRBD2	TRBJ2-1	TGCGCCAGCAGCCGAAGGGGTCTAGCGGCCGACAATGAGCAGTTCTTC	CASSRRGLAADNEQFF
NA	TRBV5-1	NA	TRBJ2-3	TGCGCCAGCAGCTTGAACCCGGGGGTTACAGATACGCAGTATTTT	CASSLNPGVTDTQYF
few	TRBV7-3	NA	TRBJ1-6	TGTGCCAGCCAAGTTCAGGGAGGTGATAATTCACCCCTCCACTTT	CASQVQGGDNSPLHF
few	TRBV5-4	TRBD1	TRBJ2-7	TGTGCCAGCAGCCGGACAGGGAACTCATACGAGCAGTACTTC	CASSRTGNSYEQYF
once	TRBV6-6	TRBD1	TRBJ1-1	TGTGCCAGCTTGGGACAGGGGAAATTCGCTGAAGCTTTCTTT	CASLGQGKFAEAFF
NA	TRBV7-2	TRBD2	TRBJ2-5	TGTGCCAGCAGCCCCCGGGGTAGCGGGGGGGGGTTGGAGACCCAGTACTTC	CASSPRGSGGGLETQYF
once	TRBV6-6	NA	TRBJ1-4	TGTGCCAGCAGTTCCAGGGGCAGTGGGAATGAAAAACTGTTTTTT	CASSSRGSGNEKLFF
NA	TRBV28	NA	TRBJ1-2	TGTGCCAGCGGGCGGGGGACTACTAGCTATGGCTACACCTTC	CASGRGTTSYGYTF
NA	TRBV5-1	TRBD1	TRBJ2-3	TGCGCCAGCAGCCAAGGGGGCATCGCAGATACGCAGTATTTT	CASSQGGIADTQYF
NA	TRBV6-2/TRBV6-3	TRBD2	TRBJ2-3	TGTGCCAGCAGCCTACCGGGACTACAGATACCGACCACAGATACGCAGTATTTT	CASSLPGLQIPTTDTQYF
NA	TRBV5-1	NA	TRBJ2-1	TGCGCCAGCAGCTCGCTTCCGGGGAGCTCCTACAATGAGCAGTTCTTC	CASSSLPGSSYNEQFF
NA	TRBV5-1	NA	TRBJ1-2	TGCGCCAGCAGCAACCCAGAGGTCTATGGCTACACCTTC	CASSNPEVYGYTF
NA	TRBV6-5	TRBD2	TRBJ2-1	TGTGCCAGCAGTAAAACTAGCGGGGGGTACAATGAGCAGTTCTTC	CASSKTSGGYNEQFF
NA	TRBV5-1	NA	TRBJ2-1	TGCGCCAGCAGCGCAACAGGGTTGGCTTCGAATGAGCAGTTCTTC	CASSATGLASNEQFF
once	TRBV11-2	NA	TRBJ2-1	TGTGCCAGCAGCTTAGGGCGGGGAAACTACAATGAGCAGTTCTTC	CASSLGRGNYNEQFF
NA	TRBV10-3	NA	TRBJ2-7	TGTGCCATCAGTGCTCTGGGGGCGTACGAGCAGTACTTC	CAISALGAYEQYF
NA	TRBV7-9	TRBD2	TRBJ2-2	TGTGCCAGCAGCCCACAGCGGGGGGGCGTCACCGGGGAGCTGTTTTTT	CASSPQRGGVTGELFF
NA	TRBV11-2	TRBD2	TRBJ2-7	TGTGCCAGCAGCTTTCAGATCGGGGGTAGCGGGGGCTCCTACGAGCAGTACTTC	CASSFQIGGSGGSYEQYF
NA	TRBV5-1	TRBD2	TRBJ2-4	TGCGCCAGCAGCTTGGAAGCGGGGGGGCGAGGCATTCAGTACTTC	CASSLEAGGRGIQYF
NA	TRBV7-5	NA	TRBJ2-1	TGTGCCAGAAGCTTGGACACTAGCGGGGTCTACAATGAGCAGTTCTTC	CARSLDTSGVYNEQFF
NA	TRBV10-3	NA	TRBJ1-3	TGTGCCATCAGTCGACAGGCCGGAAACACCATATATTTT	CAISRQAGNTIYF
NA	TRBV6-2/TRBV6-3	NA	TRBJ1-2	TGTGCCAGCAGTTACGAAGGGGAAGGCTATGGCTACACCTTC	CASSYEGEGYGYTF
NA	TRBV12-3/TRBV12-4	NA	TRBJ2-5	TGTGCCAGCAGGTCTAGCCAGATAGGGACCCAGTACTTC	CASRSSQIGTQYF
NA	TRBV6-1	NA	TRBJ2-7	TGTGCCAGCAGTGAATCGGTCGGGTACACCCACTACGAGCAGTACTTC	CASSESVGYTHYEQYF